A selection of T cell receptor beta chains follows, all from one sample in a study of T cells in Graves' hyperthyroidism and ophthalmopathy. MiXCR was run by TCRdb on the multiplex PCR reads, yielding one entry per CDR3 protein. This table holds about 520,000 distinct CDR3 sequences, approximately 25% found once. The material sequenced was blood. The receptors come from a woman between 25 and 40 years old with Graves' ophthalmopathy. Each CDR3 is given with its conserved first and last residue. Not every row has a clone size; where given, it reads once, few, many or a size class.

J | V | size | CDR3
TRBJ2-5 | TRBV12-3/TRBV12-4 | many | CASSSTGVETQYF
TRBJ1-1 | TRBV4-1 | many | CASSQDWGVMNTEAFF
TRBJ1-2 | TRBV20-1 | many | CSATLDRENGYTF
TRBJ1-3 | TRBV2 | many | CASSREYLGAGNTIYF
TRBJ1-2 | TRBV6-1 | - | CATLAGSYGYTF
TRBJ2-7 | TRBV6-2/TRBV6-3 | - | CASSYGDSYYEQYF
TRBJ1-5 | TRBV4-3 | many | CASSQAVGVGNQPQHF
TRBJ2-7 | TRBV4-1 | many | CASSQDTAKYEQYF
TRBJ2-7 | TRBV28 | - | CASSSGRSEQYF
TRBJ1-5 | TRBV19 | few | CASKIAIQANQPQHF
TRBJ1-5 | TRBV20-1 | many | CSAPATANQPQHF
TRBJ2-7 | TRBV20-1 | many | CSASEAGASGVNEQYF
TRBJ1-5 | TRBV6-2/TRBV6-3 | few | CASTETDRGRNQPQHF
TRBJ1-6 | TRBV11-2 | - | CASSLNESPLHF
TRBJ2-5 | TRBV5-1 | - | CASSLTPGPQDTQYF
TRBJ2-5 | TRBV29-1 | - | CSVARAGDLETQYF
TRBJ2-7 | TRBV7-2 | many | CASSFSGGSSYEQYF
TRBJ2-7 | TRBV25-1 | - | CASKTSGSPANEQYF
TRBJ2-7 | TRBV6-1 | - | CASSLAGTGAYEQYF
TRBJ2-5 | TRBV7-2 | many | CASSDNPTGRWETQYF
TRBJ1-1 | TRBV6-5 | many | CASSYELSHTEAFF
TRBJ2-7 | TRBV29-1 | many | CSVGGDKGYEQYF
TRBJ1-6 | TRBV2 | few | CASSERDRGNSPLHF
TRBJ1-1 | TRBV7-2 | few | CASSLGQAYKAFF
TRBJ1-1 | TRBV15 | few | CATSRGGEAFF
TRBJ2-2 | TRBV6-1 | many | CASSATLWGRGGELFF
TRBJ1-1 | TRBV13 | many | CASSKGPRPAGFGMNTEAFF
TRBJ1-1 | TRBV28 | - | CASSLQLRGVTGF
TRBJ2-5 | TRBV2 | many | CASSAAGLETQYF
TRBJ2-7 | TRBV29-1 | many | CSAGTRSGSGEQYF
TRBJ1-2 | TRBV20-1 | many | CSGVQGFYGYTF
TRBJ2-7 | TRBV7-9 | many | CASSPETSYEQYF
TRBJ2-5 | TRBV7-8 | - | CASSLVRVETQYF
TRBJ2-7 | TRBV6-1 | few | CASSERGDTAYEQYF
TRBJ2-2 | TRBV6-5 | many | CASSYSGGAGTGELFF
TRBJ1-3 | TRBV6-1 | many | CASSPVGFGNTIYF
TRBJ1-3 | TRBV10-3 | - | CAISGWDRSGNTIYF
TRBJ1-2 | TRBV6-5 | many | CASSSQGESYGYTF
TRBJ1-2 | TRBV24-1 | many | CATSDRTQLDREDGYTF
TRBJ2-7 | TRBV4-1 | few | CASSQDLFPSYEQYF
TRBJ2-5 | TRBV6-5 | many | CASSLGITLYRETQYF
TRBJ1-1 | TRBV5-1 | - | CANSPRQSVNTEAFF
TRBJ2-5 | TRBV20-1 | many | CSASIGETQYF
TRBJ2-5 | TRBV27 | many | CASRQVEGETQYF
TRBJ1-2 | TRBV25-1 | many | CASSESGGVPNYGYTF
TRBJ2-7 | TRBV11-2 | many | CASSLELLPSGGNEQYF
TRBJ1-1 | TRBV2 | many | CASRDGQGAVVAEAFF
TRBJ1-1 | TRBV6-5 | many | CASSYSPPEGAFF
TRBJ1-5 | TRBV6-1 | - | CASTLGQGFGQPQHF
TRBJ2-5 | TRBV20-1 | - | CSARSGQGQETQYF
TRBJ1-2 | TRBV6-5 | - | CASSSPFTANYGYTF
TRBJ2-7 | TRBV11-2 | few | CASSLLDSEQYF
TRBJ1-2 | TRBV12-3/TRBV12-4 | many | CASSLAQGTNYGYTF